The sample holds a few counts of the clone carrying this T cell receptor (beta chain). The data were taken from a study of T-cell reconstitution after alpha-beta-depleted transplantation in children. The TCRbeta library incorporated unique molecular identifiers. TCRdb used MiXCR to reprocess the PCR reads, holding one entry per CDR3 protein. The table records hundreds of thousands of distinct CDR3 sequences, roughly 9.5% of them present only once. The trim removed 5 bases at V and 0 bases at J, leaving 9 bases unmatched. This CDR3 spans 17 amino acids. The material was PBMCs from the stem cell graft donor, obtained from the stem cell graft. The chain links TRBV12-3 or TRBV12-4 to TRBJ1-5; 8 bases agree with TRBD1. This TCR came from a human donor who donated a stem cell graft to a child with SCID. This chain's CDR3 is CASSALDRGYSNQPQHF. In DNA, the CDR3 is TGTGCCAGCAGTGCCCTTGACAGGGGATATAGCAATCAGCCCCAGCATTTT.